The present TCR beta chain was sequenced within a study of T cell responses to AZD1222 COVID-19 vaccine. Study findings and constraints: Spike-specific TCRs gained breadth and depth after people received two AZD1222 doses. Per reports, nearly half of all spike-specific TCRs target regions that are unmutated in variants.

The data were produced by immunoSEQ multiplex PCR, yet TCRdb's version contains in-frame clones alone and is incomplete. The sample holds about 100,000 clones, about 86% seen once. A word on this clone: Its antigen is unidentified.

Trimming took 6 bases from V and 3 from J, leaving 8 bases between them. This CDR3 contains 12 residues. This specimen was peripheral blood, taken on day 0 of AZD1222 vaccination. The genes are TRBV12-3 or TRBV12-4 and TRBJ1-1; D is unresolved. The source is an adult in good health. The CDR3 bases are TGTGCCAGCAGCGCCCGGTACACTGAAGCTTTCTTT. Translated, it gives CASSARYTEAFF.